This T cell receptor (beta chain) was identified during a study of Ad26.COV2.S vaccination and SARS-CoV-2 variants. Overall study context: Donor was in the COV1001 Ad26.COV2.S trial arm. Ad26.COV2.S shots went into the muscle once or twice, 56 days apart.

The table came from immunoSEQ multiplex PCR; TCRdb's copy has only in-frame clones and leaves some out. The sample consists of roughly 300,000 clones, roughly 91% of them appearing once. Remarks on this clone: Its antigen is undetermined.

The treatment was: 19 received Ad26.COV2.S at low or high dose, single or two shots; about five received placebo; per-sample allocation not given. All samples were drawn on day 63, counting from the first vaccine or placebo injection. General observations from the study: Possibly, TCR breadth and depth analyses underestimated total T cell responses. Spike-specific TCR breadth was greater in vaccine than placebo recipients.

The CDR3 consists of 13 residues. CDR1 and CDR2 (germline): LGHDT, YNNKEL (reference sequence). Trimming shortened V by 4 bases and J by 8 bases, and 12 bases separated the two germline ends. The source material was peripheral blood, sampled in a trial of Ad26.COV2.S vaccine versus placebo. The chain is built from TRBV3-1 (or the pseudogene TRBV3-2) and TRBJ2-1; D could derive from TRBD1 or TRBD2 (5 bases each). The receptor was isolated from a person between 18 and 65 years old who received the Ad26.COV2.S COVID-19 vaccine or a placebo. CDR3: CASSPGTSHEQFF. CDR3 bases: TGTGCCAGCAGCCCTGGGACGTCCCATGAGCAGTTCTTC.